A selection of T cell receptor beta chains follows, all from one sample in a study of early T cells in non-severe SARS-CoV-2 infection. Each CDR3 protein gets one entry after TCRdb re-called the 5' RACE reads with MiXCR. The sample lists roughly 93,000 distinct CDR3 sequences; roughly 15% were seen once. Source material: whole blood. The receptors were gathered from an adult who was a healthcare worker with PCR-confirmed SARS-CoV-2 infection or an uninfected control (not recorded which). The CDR3 runs from the conserved cysteine through the conserved F or W. A D gene is named only where the DNA matches it firmly. Rows may omit the clone size; those that give it use once, few, many or a size class.

V	D	size	J	CDR3	DNA
TRBV20-1	NA	NA	TRBJ2-1	CSARPRVKRSYNEQFF	TGCAGTGCTAGGCCCCGGGTAAAACGCTCCTACAATGAGCAGTTCTTC
TRBV20-1	TRBD2	many	TRBJ2-2	CSARDLAGGVSGELFF	TGCAGTGCTAGAGATTTAGCGGGGGGTGTTTCCGGGGAGCTGTTTTTT
TRBV7-2	NA	few	TRBJ2-5	CASSPPAGTGETQYF	TGTGCCAGCAGCCCCCCCGCCGGGACGGGAGAGACCCAGTACTTC
TRBV20-1	NA	many	TRBJ2-5	CSATLGSPDLVSQYF	TGCAGTGCTACCCTGGGGTCTCCAGACCTGGTGTCCCAGTACTTC
TRBV12-3/TRBV12-4	NA	many	TRBJ1-1	CASSPAGDLNTEAFF	TGTGCCAGCAGTCCCGCAGGGGACCTGAACACTGAAGCTTTCTTT
TRBV5-1	NA	many	TRBJ2-3	CASSLRASTDTQYF	TGCGCCAGCAGCTTACGGGCGAGCACAGATACGCAGTATTTT
TRBV7-2	TRBD2	many	TRBJ2-1	CASSLSGLAGGPSEQFF	TGTGCCAGCAGCTTAAGTGGGCTAGCGGGGGGGCCTAGTGAGCAGTTCTTC
TRBV19	NA	NA	TRBJ1-2	CASNIPRGGYTF	TGTGCCAGTAACATTCCAAGAGGCGGCTACACCTTC
TRBV7-6	NA	NA	TRBJ2-3	CASSLGGAGTQYF	TGTGCCAGCAGCTTAGGGGGGGCCGGTACGCAGTATTTT
TRBV28	NA	NA	TRBJ2-3	CASSSTGILADTQYF	TGTGCCAGCAGTTCCACAGGGATCTTGGCAGATACGCAGTATTTT
TRBV12-3/TRBV12-4	NA	few	TRBJ1-1	CASSFVGSAEAFF	TGTGCCAGCAGTTTTGTTGGGAGCGCTGAAGCTTTCTTT